These T cell receptor beta chains were read from a single sample in a study of blood T cell repertoires in COVID-19. The table came from immunoSEQ multiplex PCR; TCRdb's copy has only in-frame clones and leaves some out. The table includes 250,000 or so clones, about nine tenths detected once. The material sequenced was peripheral blood. All receptors derive from a man aged 60 to 75 with acute or convalescent COVID-19. The CDR3 runs from the conserved cysteine through the conserved F or W. A D gene is named only where the DNA matches it firmly. Only some rows state a clone size, as once, few, many or a class for expanded clones.

j_gene: TRBJ2-1
v_gene: TRBV5-1
len: 16
d_gene: -
abundance: -
CDR3nt: TGCGCCAGCAGCTTGGGAGGTGTTACCTCCTACAATGAGCAGTTCTTC
CDR3aa: CASSLGGVTSYNEQFF

j_gene: TRBJ1-3
v_gene: TRBV25-1
len: 17
d_gene: -
abundance: -
CDR3nt: TGTGCCAGCAGTGTCACGGGGGGCCCAAGCTCTGGAAACACCATATATTTT
CDR3aa: CASSVTGGPSSGNTIYF

j_gene: TRBJ2-2
v_gene: TRBV30
len: 12
d_gene: -
abundance: -
CDR3nt: TGTGCCTGGAGTCCGTACTATGGGGAGCTGTTTTTT
CDR3aa: CAWSPYYGELFF

j_gene: TRBJ1-5
v_gene: TRBV28
len: 14
d_gene: -
abundance: -
CDR3nt: TGTGCCAGCAGGAGAGGAGCAGGAGGGGAGCCCCAGCATTTT
CDR3aa: CASRRGAGGEPQHF

j_gene: TRBJ1-1
v_gene: TRBV9
len: 14
d_gene: -
abundance: -
CDR3nt: TGTGCCAGCAGCGGCTCAGGGAAGAACACTGAAGCTTTCTTT
CDR3aa: CASSGSGKNTEAFF

j_gene: TRBJ2-7
v_gene: TRBV11-2
len: 15
d_gene: -
abundance: -
CDR3nt: TGTGCCAGCAGCCCCAGGCACGTAGGACAAAACGAGCAGTACTTC
CDR3aa: CASSPRHVGQNEQYF

j_gene: TRBJ2-2
v_gene: TRBV6-2/TRBV6-3
len: 15
d_gene: TRBD2
abundance: once
CDR3nt: TGTGCCAGCAGTTTGGGACTAGCGAACACCGGGGAGCTGTTTTTT
CDR3aa: CASSLGLANTGELFF

j_gene: TRBJ2-5
v_gene: TRBV3-1/TRBV3-2
len: 21
d_gene: TRBD2
abundance: few
CDR3nt: TGTGCCAGCAGCCAAAATGGGTTCGCTAGCGGGACCCTAACTCCAAAAGAGACCCAGTACTTC
CDR3aa: CASSQNGFASGTLTPKETQYF

j_gene: TRBJ1-4
v_gene: TRBV30
len: 14
d_gene: -
abundance: few
CDR3nt: TGTGCCTGGCTGCCGCGGGACGGGAATGAAAAACTGTTTTTT
CDR3aa: CAWLPRDGNEKLFF

j_gene: TRBJ2-1
v_gene: TRBV3-1/TRBV3-2
len: 15
d_gene: -
abundance: -
CDR3nt: TGTGCCAGCAGCCACCCCGGGACACCCTACAATGAGCAGTTCTTC
CDR3aa: CASSHPGTPYNEQFF

j_gene: TRBJ2-6
v_gene: TRBV5-1
len: 16
d_gene: -
abundance: -
CDR3nt: TGCGCCAGCAGCTTGATAACAGCCTCTGGGGCCAACGTCCTGACTTTC
CDR3aa: CASSLITASGANVLTF

j_gene: TRBJ2-2
v_gene: TRBV5-1
len: 15
d_gene: TRBD2
abundance: -
CDR3nt: TGCGCCAGCAGCCCTAGCGGAGGCAACACCGGGGAGCTGTTTTTT
CDR3aa: CASSPSGGNTGELFF

j_gene: TRBJ1-2
v_gene: TRBV6-5
len: 15
d_gene: TRBD1
abundance: -
CDR3nt: TGTGCCAGCAGGGAGGACAGGGGGCTCTTCCATGGCTACACCTTC
CDR3aa: CASREDRGLFHGYTF

j_gene: TRBJ1-2
v_gene: TRBV27
len: 13
d_gene: -
abundance: -
CDR3nt: TGTGCCAGCAGTTTTATCAGCGACTATGGCTACACCTTC
CDR3aa: CASSFISDYGYTF

j_gene: TRBJ2-5
v_gene: TRBV25-1
len: 13
d_gene: -
abundance: -
CDR3nt: TGTGCCATTTCAACTGGGCCTGCTGGGACCCAGTACTTC
CDR3aa: CAISTGPAGTQYF

j_gene: TRBJ2-5
v_gene: TRBV30
len: 14
d_gene: TRBD1
abundance: -
CDR3nt: TGTGCCTGGAGCCGGGACAGGGGGCGGGAGACCCAGTACTTC
CDR3aa: CAWSRDRGRETQYF

j_gene: TRBJ2-3
v_gene: TRBV5-1
len: 13
d_gene: -
abundance: -
CDR3nt: TGCGCCAGCAGCGTACAGGGAGAAGATACGCAGTATTTT
CDR3aa: CASSVQGEDTQYF

j_gene: TRBJ2-1
v_gene: TRBV28
len: 15
d_gene: TRBD1
abundance: -
CDR3nt: TGTGCCAGCAGTCCGACAGGGGGTCAGGACAATGAGCAGTTCTTC
CDR3aa: CASSPTGGQDNEQFF

j_gene: TRBJ2-1
v_gene: TRBV3-1/TRBV3-2
len: 15
d_gene: TRBD2
abundance: -
CDR3nt: TGTGCCAGCAGCCCGCGACTAGCCCCCTACAATGAGCAGTTCTTC
CDR3aa: CASSPRLAPYNEQFF

j_gene: TRBJ2-3
v_gene: TRBV6-2/TRBV6-3
len: 16
d_gene: TRBD2
abundance: -
CDR3nt: TGTGCCAGCAGCCCTAGGGGAGGGCCCCACACAGATACGCAGTATTTT
CDR3aa: CASSPRGGPHTDTQYF

j_gene: TRBJ1-6
v_gene: TRBV6-5
len: 15
d_gene: -
abundance: -
CDR3nt: TGTGCCAGCAGTTACTCGGCGTCCTCGCGGTCACCCCTCCACTTT
CDR3aa: CASSYSASSRSPLHF

j_gene: TRBJ2-7
v_gene: TRBV15
len: 15
d_gene: TRBD1
abundance: -
CDR3nt: TGTGCCACCAGCAGAGAAACAGGGGGCCAGGACGAGCAGTACTTC
CDR3aa: CATSRETGGQDEQYF

j_gene: TRBJ1-6
v_gene: TRBV28
len: 15
d_gene: TRBD1
abundance: -
CDR3nt: TGTGCCAGCACCGTCCCGACAGGGCGTAATTCACCCCTCCACTTT
CDR3aa: CASTVPTGRNSPLHF

j_gene: TRBJ1-5
v_gene: TRBV27
len: 14
d_gene: -
abundance: -
CDR3nt: TGTGCCAGCAGCCGAGGGACTGCCGATCAGCCCCAGCATTTT
CDR3aa: CASSRGTADQPQHF

j_gene: TRBJ2-2
v_gene: TRBV7-9
len: 15
d_gene: TRBD2
abundance: -
CDR3nt: TGTGCCAGCAGCTTAGGACTAGCGGGAGTGGGGGAGCTGTTTTTT
CDR3aa: CASSLGLAGVGELFF

j_gene: TRBJ2-5
v_gene: TRBV11-3
len: 17
d_gene: TRBD2
abundance: -
CDR3nt: TGTGCCAGCAGCTCATCATCGGGACTAGCGGGCCAAGAGACCCAGTACTTC
CDR3aa: CASSSSSGLAGQETQYF

j_gene: TRBJ1-1
v_gene: TRBV6-1
len: 14
d_gene: TRBD1
abundance: -
CDR3nt: TGTGCCAGCAGTGACAGGGGGCGGGACACTGAAGCTTTCTTT
CDR3aa: CASSDRGRDTEAFF

j_gene: TRBJ1-1
v_gene: TRBV9
len: 13
d_gene: TRBD1
abundance: -
CDR3nt: TGTGCCAGCAGCGTTACAGGGGGAACTGAAGCTTTCTTT
CDR3aa: CASSVTGGTEAFF

j_gene: TRBJ1-2
v_gene: TRBV21-1
len: 14
d_gene: -
abundance: -
CDR3nt: TGTGCCAGCAGCAAAACAGGGAATAGGTATGGCTACACCTTC
CDR3aa: CASSKTGNRYGYTF

j_gene: TRBJ2-3
v_gene: TRBV18
len: 14
d_gene: TRBD1
abundance: -
CDR3nt: TGTGCCAGCTGTAAGGGGGCAGTCACAGATACGCAGTATTTT
CDR3aa: CASCKGAVTDTQYF

j_gene: TRBJ1-2
v_gene: TRBV5-6
len: 15
d_gene: -
abundance: -
CDR3nt: TGTGCCAGCAGCTTGGCCGGCAGGAGGAACTATGGCTACACCTTC
CDR3aa: CASSLAGRRNYGYTF

j_gene: TRBJ1-1
v_gene: TRBV27
len: 14
d_gene: -
abundance: -
CDR3nt: TGTGCCAGCAGTTCGTGGGGGGTTGAAGGGTTAGCTTTCTTT
CDR3aa: CASSSWGVEGLAFF

j_gene: TRBJ1-2
v_gene: TRBV9
len: 14
d_gene: -
abundance: -
CDR3nt: TGTGCCAGCAGCGTAGGTCACAAGAACTATGGCTACACCTTC
CDR3aa: CASSVGHKNYGYTF

j_gene: TRBJ2-1
v_gene: TRBV2
len: 12
d_gene: -
abundance: -
CDR3nt: TGTGCCAGCAGTGGGGCATTCAATGAGCAGTTCTTC
CDR3aa: CASSGAFNEQFF

j_gene: TRBJ2-7
v_gene: TRBV18
len: 16
d_gene: TRBD2
abundance: once
CDR3nt: TGTGCCAGCTCACCGGCGCTAGCGGGCGAGATTAACGAGCAGTACTTC
CDR3aa: CASSPALAGEINEQYF

j_gene: TRBJ1-1
v_gene: TRBV19
len: 13
d_gene: -
abundance: -
CDR3nt: TGTGCCAGTAGTATTATGCGGAACACTGAAGCTTTCTTT
CDR3aa: CASSIMRNTEAFF

j_gene: TRBJ1-1
v_gene: TRBV9
len: 14
d_gene: -
abundance: few
CDR3nt: TGTGCCAGCAGCGTCGGACTCATGAACACTGAAGCTTTCTTT
CDR3aa: CASSVGLMNTEAFF

j_gene: TRBJ2-7
v_gene: TRBV7-2
len: 15
d_gene: TRBD2
abundance: once
CDR3nt: TGTGCCAGCAGCTTAGGGGTTAGCGGGGTCTACGAGCAGTACTTC
CDR3aa: CASSLGVSGVYEQYF

j_gene: TRBJ2-1
v_gene: TRBV5-6
len: 17
d_gene: TRBD2
abundance: -
CDR3nt: TGTGCCAGCAGCCTATTCGGCGGGAGGGGGGCTTACAATGAGCAGTTCTTC
CDR3aa: CASSLFGGRGAYNEQFF

j_gene: TRBJ2-1
v_gene: TRBV25-1
len: 17
d_gene: -
abundance: -
CDR3nt: TGTGCCAGCAGTGAATATTCGAGGGGTTGGGGGGACAATGAGCAGTTCTTC
CDR3aa: CASSEYSRGWGDNEQFF

j_gene: TRBJ2-7
v_gene: TRBV6-2/TRBV6-3
len: 13
d_gene: -
abundance: -
CDR3nt: TGTGCCAGCAGTTACTCAGGAGTGGACGAGCAGTACTTC
CDR3aa: CASSYSGVDEQYF

j_gene: TRBJ1-1
v_gene: TRBV4-1
len: 15
d_gene: -
abundance: once
CDR3nt: TGCGCCAGCAGCCCCAACACAGTGGCGAACACTGAAGCTTTCTTT
CDR3aa: CASSPNTVANTEAFF

j_gene: TRBJ2-3
v_gene: TRBV7-3
len: 17
d_gene: -
abundance: -
CDR3nt: TGTGCCAGCAGCTCCCTGGATAGGGGGAGGGTCCCAGATACGCAGTATTTT
CDR3aa: CASSSLDRGRVPDTQYF

j_gene: TRBJ1-2
v_gene: TRBV5-1
len: 13
d_gene: TRBD1
abundance: -
CDR3nt: TGCGCCAGCAGCGAGGTCAGGGGGCATGGCTACACCTTC
CDR3aa: CASSEVRGHGYTF

j_gene: TRBJ1-6
v_gene: TRBV6-1
len: 15
d_gene: TRBD1
abundance: once
CDR3nt: TGTGCCAGCAGTGACGCGGGACAGGGAAATTCACCCCTCCACTTT
CDR3aa: CASSDAGQGNSPLHF

j_gene: TRBJ2-7
v_gene: TRBV3-1/TRBV3-2
len: 14
d_gene: TRBD2
abundance: -
CDR3nt: TGTGCCAGCAGCCAAGTGGCGGGAGACTACGAGCAGTACTTC
CDR3aa: CASSQVAGDYEQYF

j_gene: TRBJ2-3
v_gene: TRBV7-3
len: 15
d_gene: TRBD1
abundance: -
CDR3nt: TGTGCCAGCAGGCAGACAGGGTTTAGCACAGATACGCAGTATTTT
CDR3aa: CASRQTGFSTDTQYF

j_gene: TRBJ1-2
v_gene: TRBV11-2
len: 14
d_gene: -
abundance: -
CDR3nt: TGTGCCAGCAGCTTAGTGAACAGTAACTATGGCTACACCTTC
CDR3aa: CASSLVNSNYGYTF

j_gene: TRBJ2-3
v_gene: TRBV15
len: 14
d_gene: -
abundance: -
CDR3nt: TGTGCCACCAGCCTCCCCGGGAGCTCAGATACGCAGTATTTT
CDR3aa: CATSLPGSSDTQYF

j_gene: TRBJ2-7
v_gene: TRBV19
len: 12
d_gene: -
abundance: -
CDR3nt: TGTGCCAGCTCGCCAAGCGGCTACGAGCAGTACTTC
CDR3aa: CASSPSGYEQYF

j_gene: TRBJ1-2
v_gene: TRBV5-8
len: 14
d_gene: TRBD1
abundance: few
CDR3nt: TGTGCCAGCAGCTTGCTAAGGGGGCAGTTTGGCTACACCTTC
CDR3aa: CASSLLRGQFGYTF

j_gene: TRBJ2-1
v_gene: TRBV5-1
len: 21
d_gene: TRBD2
abundance: -
CDR3nt: TGCGCCAGCAGCTCCCAGGGCGGGAGGGTTCAACTTATGAGCTCCTACAATGAGCAGTTCTTC
CDR3aa: CASSSQGGRVQLMSSYNEQFF

j_gene: TRBJ2-7
v_gene: TRBV30
len: 15
d_gene: TRBD2
abundance: -
CDR3nt: TGTGCCTGGAGTGTACTTGCTAGCGGGAAAACTGGGCAGTACTTC
CDR3aa: CAWSVLASGKTGQYF

j_gene: TRBJ1-1
v_gene: TRBV5-1
len: 16
d_gene: -
abundance: -
CDR3nt: TGCGCCAGCAGCTTGGAGGGCTTCGGGGTCGGGACTGAAGCTTTCTTT
CDR3aa: CASSLEGFGVGTEAFF

j_gene: TRBJ2-3
v_gene: TRBV9
len: 15
d_gene: -
abundance: -
CDR3nt: TGTGCCAGCAGCGTAGTCGCAGGGAGCACAGATACGCAGTATTTT
CDR3aa: CASSVVAGSTDTQYF

j_gene: TRBJ2-2
v_gene: TRBV6-2/TRBV6-3
len: 15
d_gene: TRBD1
abundance: once
CDR3nt: TGTGCCAGCAGTCACCTCGGACAGGGTACCGGGGAGCTGTTTTTT
CDR3aa: CASSHLGQGTGELFF

j_gene: TRBJ2-1
v_gene: TRBV7-3
len: 15
d_gene: -
abundance: once
CDR3nt: TGTGCCAGCAGCTCGACGCTTCAGGGATACAATGAGCAGTTCTTC
CDR3aa: CASSSTLQGYNEQFF

j_gene: TRBJ2-5
v_gene: TRBV29-1
len: 15
d_gene: TRBD2
abundance: -
CDR3nt: TGCAGCGCCATTGGGACTAGCGGTCTAAAAGAGACCCAGTACTTC
CDR3aa: CSAIGTSGLKETQYF

j_gene: TRBJ2-5
v_gene: TRBV11-3
len: 13
d_gene: -
abundance: -
CDR3nt: TGTGCCAGCAGCGCGGAGGGGACGGAGACCCAGTACTTC
CDR3aa: CASSAEGTETQYF